This T cell receptor beta chain was obtained from a study of T cells in Graves' hyperthyroidism and ophthalmopathy. Study results and caveats: The model made its ophthalmopathy prediction, and onset followed a median around six months later. Most clonotypes expanded in the thyroid (above 0.001) were also present in blood.

RNA transcripts served as the template for amplifying TCR beta CDR3 regions. HTBI primers were the set used in a first-round RT-PCR of the TCR CDR3. TCRdb processed the multiplex PCR reads anew with MiXCR; each CDR3 protein has one entry. In the table there are a few hundred thousand distinct CDR3 sequences, about 16% of which are singletons. The cohort's ophthalmopathy patients, a group with duration under 3 months, had a Clinical Activity Score of at least 3 and a NOSPECS grade of at least 4. Losses at the gene ends were 5 bases for V and 9 bases for J; bases not matched to a gene: 12. CDR3 length equals 16 residues. Germline CDR1 is SGHTA and CDR2 is FQGNSA. Of note for this clonotype: Its antigen is unidentified.

The J gene is TRBJ1-6, the V gene TRBV7-2; 8 bases align to TRBD1. This sequence was found in an older woman with Graves' ophthalmopathy. The sequenced sample was blood. In DNA form, the CDR3 reads TGTGCCAGCAGCCAGCAGCTTAGGACAGGGACTTCACCCCTCCACTTT. Translated: CASSQQLRTGTSPLHF.